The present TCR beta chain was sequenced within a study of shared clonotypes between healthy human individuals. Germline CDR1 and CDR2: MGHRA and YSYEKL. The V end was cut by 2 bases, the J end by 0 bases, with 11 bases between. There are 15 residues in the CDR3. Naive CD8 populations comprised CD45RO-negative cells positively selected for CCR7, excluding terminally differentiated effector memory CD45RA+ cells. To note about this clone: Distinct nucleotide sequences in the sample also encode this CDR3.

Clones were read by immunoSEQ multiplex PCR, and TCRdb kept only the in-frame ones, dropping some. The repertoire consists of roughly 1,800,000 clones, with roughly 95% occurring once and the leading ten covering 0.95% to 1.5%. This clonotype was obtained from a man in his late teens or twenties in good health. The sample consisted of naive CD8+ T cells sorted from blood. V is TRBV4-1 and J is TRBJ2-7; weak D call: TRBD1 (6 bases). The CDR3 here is CASSQSGTPSYEQYF. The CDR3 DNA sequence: TGCGCCAGCAGCCAATCCGGGACACCCTCCTACGAGCAGTACTTC.